This passage covers 8 T cell receptor beta chains from one sample sequenced in a study of technical replicates of blood from a few donors. Assay used: immunoSEQ multiplex PCR; TCRdb lists only in-frame clones, some missing. The table records approximately 90,000 clones, 95% of them present only once. The source material was T cells isolated from PBMCs. The source is a human donor in good health.

The chain has TRBV7-3 and TRBJ2-7; 7 positions match TRBD1. V trimming: 7 bases; J trimming: 6 bases; junction bases outside the gene matches: 12. Germline V gives CDR1 SGHTA, CDR2 FQGTGA. The CDR3 loop spans 14 amino acids. The chain's CDR3 is CASTRAGAGGEQYF. CDR3 sequence (DNA): TGTGCCAGCACCCGCGCTGGAGCAGGGGGCGAGCAGTACTTC.

The chain has TRBV29-1 and TRBJ2-1; TRBD2 matches 8 bases. The CDR3 is 19 residues long. Looked up from germline, CDR1 is SQVTM and CDR2 is ANQGSEA. V was pared by 3 bases and J by 4 bases, with 20 bases of the junction left unmatched. The CDR3 DNA reads as TGCAGCGTTGAGAGGGGGTTTTCGGTTCGGTCGGGGGGGTACAATGAGCAGTTCTTC. It codes for CSVERGFSVRSGGYNEQFF.

This clone was seen once. The V and J genes are TRBV5-1 and TRBJ2-5, with D perhaps TRBD1 (6 bases). CDR1 is SGHRS and CDR2 is YFSETQ in the germline V gene. V lost 1 base, J lost 4 bases, and 8 bases lay in between. The CDR3 spans 13 residues. Written as DNA, the CDR3 is TGCGCCAGCAGCTTGACAGGGACAGAGACCCAGTACTTC. Amino acids: CASSLTGTETQYF.

V and J are TRBV4-1 and TRBJ2-7; a weak D match, TRBD2 (5 bases). The germline V gene has CDR1 MGHRA and CDR2 YSYEKL. V lost 0 bases, J lost 3 bases, and 12 bases lay in between. The length of the CDR3 is 15 residues. CDR3 coding DNA: TGCGCCAGCAGCCAAGACCCGGGGAGCATCTACGAGCAGTACTTC. Translated, it gives CASSQDPGSIYEQYF.

The chain carries TRBV28 and TRBJ1-2, with 8 bases identical to TRBD1. The CDR3 is 13 residues long. Germline values: CDR1 MDHEN, CDR2 SYDVKM. The ends lost 6 bases at V and 3 bases at J; junction bases unmatched: 3. In DNA form, the CDR3 reads TGTGCCAGCAGATCGGGACAGGACTATGGCTACACCTTC. It codes for CASRSGQDYGYTF.

This chain uses TRBV6-5 with TRBJ1-2; D unclear. Germline values: CDR1 MNHEY, CDR2 SVGAGI. Trimming took 0 bases from V and 2 from J, leaving 10 bases between them. The CDR3 loop spans 15 amino acids. CDR3 DNA: TGTGCCAGCAGTTACTCGAGCTCCCGGAACTATGGCTACACCTTC. Amino acid sequence: CASSYSSSRNYGYTF.

The CDR3 DNA reads as TGCGCCAGCAGCTCTAAGACAGGGCGAAACACCGGGGAGCTGTTTTTT. Residues: CASSSKTGRNTGELFF. The chain combines TRBV5-1 with TRBJ2-2; the match to TRBD1 covers 7 bases. This CDR3 comprises 16 residues. Germline V CDR1 and CDR2: SGHRS, YFSETQ. V lost 3 bases to trimming and J lost 2 bases; unmatched junction nucleotides: 7.

The chain combines TRBV5-1 with TRBJ2-1; 14 bases are shared with TRBD2. CDR1 is SGHRS and CDR2 is YFSETQ in the germline V gene. Trimming took 4 bases from V and 5 from J; bases not matched to a gene: 8. This CDR3 is 17 amino acids long. Here the CDR3 reads CASSPGLAGVPNNEQFF. The CDR3 DNA reads TGCGCCAGCAGCCCGGGACTAGCGGGAGTTCCCAACAATGAGCAGTTCTTC. The variable domain in full, with the rest retrieved from reference TRBV5-1 and TRBJ2-1, is KAGVTQTPRYLIKTRGQQVTLSCSPISGHRSVSWYQQTPGQGLQFLFEYFSETQRNKGNFPGRFSGRQFSNSRSEMNVSTLELGDSALYLCASSPGLAGVPNNEQFFGPGTRLTVL.